Described below is a single T cell receptor beta chain sequence and its context. This receptor's antigen is unknown. No much larger clone exists at a distance of one base, and base qualities are not known. The data belong to a study of blood T cell repertoires in COVID-19 (dated by TCRdb to the early 2020s). Context from the whole study: Samples covering the acute and convalescent phases of COVID-19 were provided by collaborators in the United States, Italy and Spain. The dataset comprised deeply sampled blood TCRbeta repertoires from subjects exposed to, actively infected with, or recovered from COVID-19. Nearly every sample came with metadata listing a de-identified subject ID, COVID-19 status, age in years and sex. The samples were drawn from the first 160 participants of the ongoing ImmuneRACE study and from 1,254 subjects provided by 6 global collaborators. The prospective study material was composed of cDNA or gDNA derived from T cells, B-cell-depleted T cells, or PBMCs. The repertoires were made available in a free public database intended to serve as a resource for research on the immune response to SARS-CoV-2. HLA class I and class II types, where available, came from metadata supplied by the sample provider rather than from assay-based typing. Overall results and qualifications from the work: The amount of clinical and demographic metadata varied by source and participant and was provided uncurated.

TCRbeta CDR3 regions were amplified from genomic DNA by means of the immunoSEQ Assay, a bias-controlled multiplex PCR. The published analysis was carried out like this. Within the assay, amplification of reference gene primers was used to estimate how many nucleated cells each sample contained. To quantify the absolute abundance of each unique TCRbeta CDR3 rearrangement, sequence reads were collapsed and filtered. For each sample, productive Simpson clonality was calculated by taking the square root of Simpson's diversity index across productive rearrangements. TCRdb stores this immuneACCESS table with in-frame sequences only. Part of the clones is absent; in the studies checked, under half of the shortfall reflects unresolved V genes, and no reason is known for the rest. The DNA was the basis for D and trimming; V, J and clone size are from that table. The sample table holds about 300,000 clones, of which around 88% were seen once. The ten largest clonotypes hold approximately 1.3% of the sample.

Whole blood was collected in K2EDTA tubes by collaborating institutions according to the institutions' own protocols. For TCRbeta analysis, collaborators shipped samples in one of three forms: frozen whole blood, isolated PBMCs, or DNA extracted from either of those sample types. Including the terminal cysteine and phenylalanine, the CDR3 comprises 15 residues. Of the read, only the CDR3 DNA is kept; its 45 bases are in frame from base 1. CDR1 is given as SGHAT and CDR2 as FQNNGV, both from the germline V gene. V loses 1 base of germline sequence and J loses 5 bases, and the interval between the two ends is 14 bases.

This receptor chain uses TRBV11-2 and TRBJ1-2; TRBD1 is perhaps the D gene, given 6 matching bases. This TCR came from a woman aged 45-59 years with acute or convalescent COVID-19. The sample comprised peripheral blood. The DNA reads as follows: TGTGCCAGCAGCTTAGCCAGACAGGTGGGGTATGGCTACACCTTC. The resulting protein is CASSLARQVGYGYTF.